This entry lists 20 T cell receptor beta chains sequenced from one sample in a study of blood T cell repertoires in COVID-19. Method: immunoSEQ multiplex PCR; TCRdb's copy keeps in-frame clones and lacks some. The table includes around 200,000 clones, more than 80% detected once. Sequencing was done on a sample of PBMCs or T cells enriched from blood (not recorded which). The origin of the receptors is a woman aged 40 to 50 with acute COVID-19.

The CDR3 DNA reads TGTGCCAGCAGCAGTAGCGGGGGGCATTACAATGAGCAGTTCTTC. It specifies CASSSSGGHYNEQFF. This chain connects TRBV5-4 to TRBJ2-1; 10 bases map to TRBD2. CDR1 and CDR2 (germline): SGHNT, YYREEE (reference sequence). With 4 bases clipped from V and 4 bases from J, the junction kept 5 bases outside the gene matches. This CDR3 is built from 15 residues.

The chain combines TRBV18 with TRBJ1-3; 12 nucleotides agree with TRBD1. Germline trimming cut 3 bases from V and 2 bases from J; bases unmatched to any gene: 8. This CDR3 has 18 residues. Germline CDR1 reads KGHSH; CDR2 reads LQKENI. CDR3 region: CASSPWDRGLEPGNTIYF. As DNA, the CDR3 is TGTGCCAGCTCACCCTGGGACAGGGGGCTTGAGCCTGGAAACACCATATATTTT. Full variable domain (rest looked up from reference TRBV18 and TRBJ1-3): NAGVMQNPRHLVRRRGQEARLRCSPMKGHSHVYWYRQLPEEGLKFMVYLQKENIIDESGMPKERFSAEFPKEGPSILRIQQVVRGDSAAYFCASSPWDRGLEPGNTIYFGEGSWLTVV.

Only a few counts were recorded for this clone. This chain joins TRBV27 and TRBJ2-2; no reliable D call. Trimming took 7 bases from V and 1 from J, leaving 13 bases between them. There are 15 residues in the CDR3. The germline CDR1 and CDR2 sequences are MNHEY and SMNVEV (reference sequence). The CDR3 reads CASTKVAGNTGELFF. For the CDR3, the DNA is TGTGCCAGCACCAAAGTCGCAGGGAACACCGGGGAGCTGTTTTTT.

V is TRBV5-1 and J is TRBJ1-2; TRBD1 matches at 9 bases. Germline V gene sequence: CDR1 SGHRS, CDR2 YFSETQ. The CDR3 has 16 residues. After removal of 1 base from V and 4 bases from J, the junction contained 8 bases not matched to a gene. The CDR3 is CASSLSPGQGGYGYTF. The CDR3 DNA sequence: TGCGCCAGCAGCTTGAGTCCGGGACAGGGTGGCTATGGCTACACCTTC.

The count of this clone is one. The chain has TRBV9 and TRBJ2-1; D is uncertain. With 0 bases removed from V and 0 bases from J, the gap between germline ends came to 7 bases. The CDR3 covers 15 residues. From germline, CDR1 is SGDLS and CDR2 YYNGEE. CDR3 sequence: CASSVGRSSYNEQFF. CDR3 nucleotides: TGTGCCAGCAGCGTAGGAAGGAGCTCCTACAATGAGCAGTTCTTC.

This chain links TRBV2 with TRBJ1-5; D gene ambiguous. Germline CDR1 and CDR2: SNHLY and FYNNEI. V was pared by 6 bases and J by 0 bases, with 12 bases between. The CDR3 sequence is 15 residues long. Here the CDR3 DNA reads TGTGCCAGCAGGAGAGGCAGTAATAGCAATCAGCCCCAGCATTTT. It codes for CASRRGSNSNQPQHF. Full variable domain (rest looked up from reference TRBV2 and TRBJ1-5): EPEVTQTPSHQVTQMGQEVILRCVPISNHLYFYWYRQILGQKVEFLVSFYNNEISEKSEIFDDQFSVERPDGSNFTLKIRSTKLEDSAMYFCASRRGSNSNQPQHFGDGTRLSIL.

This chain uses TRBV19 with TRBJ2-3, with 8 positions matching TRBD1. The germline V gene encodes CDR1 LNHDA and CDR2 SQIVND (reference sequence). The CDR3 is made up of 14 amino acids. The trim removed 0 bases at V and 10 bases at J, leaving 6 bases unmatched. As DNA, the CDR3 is TGTGCCAGTAGTATAGACCTAGGACAGGGTGCGCAGTATTTT. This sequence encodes CASSIDLGQGAQYF.

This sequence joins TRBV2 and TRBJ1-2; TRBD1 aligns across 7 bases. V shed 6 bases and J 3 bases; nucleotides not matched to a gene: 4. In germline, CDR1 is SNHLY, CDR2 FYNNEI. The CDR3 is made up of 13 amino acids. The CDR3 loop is CASRTGFDYGYTF. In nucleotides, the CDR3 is TGTGCCAGCAGGACAGGGTTTGACTATGGCTACACCTTC.

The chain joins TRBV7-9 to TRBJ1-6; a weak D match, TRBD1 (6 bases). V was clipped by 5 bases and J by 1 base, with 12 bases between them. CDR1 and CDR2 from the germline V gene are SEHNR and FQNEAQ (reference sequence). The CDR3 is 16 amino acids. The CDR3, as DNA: TGTGCCAGCAGCGCCATCAGGGGATCCTATAATTCACCCCTCCACTTT. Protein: CASSAIRGSYNSPLHF.

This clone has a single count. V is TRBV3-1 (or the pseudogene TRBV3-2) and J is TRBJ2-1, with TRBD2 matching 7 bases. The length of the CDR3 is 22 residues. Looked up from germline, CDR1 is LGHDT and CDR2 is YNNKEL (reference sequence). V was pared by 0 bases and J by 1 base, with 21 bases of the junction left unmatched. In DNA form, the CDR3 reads TGTGCCAGCAGCCAAGATTCCCGGACTAGTATGGGGGGGAGAAGATCCTACAATGAGCAGTTCTTC. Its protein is CASSQDSRTSMGGRRSYNEQFF.

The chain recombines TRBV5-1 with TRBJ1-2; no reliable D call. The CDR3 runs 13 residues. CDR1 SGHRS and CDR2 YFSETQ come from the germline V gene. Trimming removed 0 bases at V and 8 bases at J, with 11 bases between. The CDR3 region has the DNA TGCGCCAGCAGCTTGGACCAGAATCAAGGCTACACCTTC. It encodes CASSLDQNQGYTF.

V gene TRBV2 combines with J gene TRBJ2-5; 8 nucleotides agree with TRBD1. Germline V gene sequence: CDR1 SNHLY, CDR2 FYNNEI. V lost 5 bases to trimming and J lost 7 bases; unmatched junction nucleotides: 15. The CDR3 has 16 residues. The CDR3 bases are TGTGCCAGCAGTCCCCCCGGGACAGGAATGGGTTGGACCCAGTACTTC. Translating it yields CASSPPGTGMGWTQYF.

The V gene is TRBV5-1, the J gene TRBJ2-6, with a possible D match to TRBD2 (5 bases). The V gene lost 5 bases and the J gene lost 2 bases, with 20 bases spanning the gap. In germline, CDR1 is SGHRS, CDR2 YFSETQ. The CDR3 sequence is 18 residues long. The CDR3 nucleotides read TGCGCCAGCAGTCTGGAGGCGGTGAGTCTGCCTGGGGCCAACGTCCTGACTTTC. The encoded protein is CASSLEAVSLPGANVLTF. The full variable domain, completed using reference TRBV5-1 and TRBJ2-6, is KAGVTQTPRYLIKTRGQQVTLSCSPISGHRSVSWYQQTPGQGLQFLFEYFSETQRNKGNFPGRFSGRQFSNSRSEMNVSTLELGDSALYLCASSLEAVSLPGANVLTFGAGSRLTVL.

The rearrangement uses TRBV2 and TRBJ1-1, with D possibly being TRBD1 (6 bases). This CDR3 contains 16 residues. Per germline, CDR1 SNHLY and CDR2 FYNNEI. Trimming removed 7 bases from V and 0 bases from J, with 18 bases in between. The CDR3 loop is CASKGYPGVVNTEAFF. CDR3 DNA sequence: TGTGCCAGCAAGGGGTACCCAGGGGTTGTGAACACTGAAGCTTTCTTT.

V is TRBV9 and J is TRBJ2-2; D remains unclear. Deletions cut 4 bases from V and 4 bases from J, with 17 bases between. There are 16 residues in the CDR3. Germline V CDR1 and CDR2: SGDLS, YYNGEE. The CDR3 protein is CASSPHSRVPTGELFF. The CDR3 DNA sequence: TGTGCCAGCAGCCCCCATAGCCGGGTCCCCACCGGGGAGCTGTTTTTT.

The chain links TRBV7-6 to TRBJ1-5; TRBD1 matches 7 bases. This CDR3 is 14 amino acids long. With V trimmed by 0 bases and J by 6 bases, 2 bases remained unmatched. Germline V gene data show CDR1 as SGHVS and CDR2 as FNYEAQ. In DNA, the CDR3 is TGTGCCAGCAGCTTAGCAGGGGGCGGTCAGCCCCAGCATTTT. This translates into CASSLAGGGQPQHF.

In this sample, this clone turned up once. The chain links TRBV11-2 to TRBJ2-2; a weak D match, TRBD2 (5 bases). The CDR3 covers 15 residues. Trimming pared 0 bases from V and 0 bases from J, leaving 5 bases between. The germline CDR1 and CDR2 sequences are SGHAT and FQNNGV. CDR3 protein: CASSLDSANTGELFF. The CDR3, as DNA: TGTGCCAGCAGCTTAGATAGCGCGAACACCGGGGAGCTGTTTTTT.

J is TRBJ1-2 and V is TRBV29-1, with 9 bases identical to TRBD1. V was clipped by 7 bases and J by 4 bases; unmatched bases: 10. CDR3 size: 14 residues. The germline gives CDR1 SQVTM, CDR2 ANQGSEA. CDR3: CSAGTGMDSYGYTF. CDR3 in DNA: TGCAGCGCTGGGACAGGGATGGACAGCTATGGCTACACCTTC.

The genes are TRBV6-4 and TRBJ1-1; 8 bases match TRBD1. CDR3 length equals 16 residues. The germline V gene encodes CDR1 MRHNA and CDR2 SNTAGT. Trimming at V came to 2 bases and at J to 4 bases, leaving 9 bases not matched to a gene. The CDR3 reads CASSDRTGSFITEAFF. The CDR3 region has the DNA TGTGCCAGCAGTGACAGGACAGGGTCTTTCATCACTGAAGCTTTCTTT.

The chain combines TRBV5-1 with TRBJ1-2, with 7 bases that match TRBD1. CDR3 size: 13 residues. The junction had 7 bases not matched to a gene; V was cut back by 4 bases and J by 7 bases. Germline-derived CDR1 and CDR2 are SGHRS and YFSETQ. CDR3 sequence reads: CASSLRGRGGYTF. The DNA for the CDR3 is TGCGCCAGCAGCCTTAGGGGGCGAGGTGGCTACACCTTC. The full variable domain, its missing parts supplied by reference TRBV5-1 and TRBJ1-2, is KAGVTQTPRYLIKTRGQQVTLSCSPISGHRSVSWYQQTPGQGLQFLFEYFSETQRNKGNFPGRFSGRQFSNSRSEMNVSTLELGDSALYLCASSLRGRGGYTFGSGTRLTVV.